The 24 T cell receptor beta chains below were found in one sample sequenced in a study of STAT5B mutations in CD4+ large granular lymphocyte leukemia. Here immunoSEQ multiplex PCR was the method, and the copy in TCRdb shows in-frame clones only, minus some. The data contain around 43,000 clones, 70% to 90% of them singletons. Sequencing was carried out using CD4+ T cells from blood buffy coats. The receptors originated from a human donor in good health.

The V gene is TRBV28, the J gene TRBJ1-1, with no clear D. The germline V gene encodes CDR1 MDHEN and CDR2 SYDVKM. V shed 4 bases and J shed 1 base, with 10 bases lying between them. The CDR3 extends over 14 amino acids. The CDR3 region is CASSSGRGNTEAFF. CDR3 bases: TGTGCCAGCAGTTCAGGACGGGGGAACACTGAAGCTTTCTTT.

This chain uses TRBV7-9 with TRBJ2-2; no clear D. V was trimmed by 4 bases and J by 8 bases, leaving 14 bases between them. CDR3 length equals 14 residues. Germline V gives CDR1 SEHNR, CDR2 FQNEAQ (reference sequence). The CDR3 loop is CASSSLQSAGELFF. The CDR3 DNA sequence: TGTGCCAGCAGCTCTTTGCAGTCCGCTGGGGAGCTGTTTTTT.

The chain joins TRBV7-9 to TRBJ2-2; 10 bases are a match to TRBD2. J gave up 4 bases and V 3 bases, and 2 bases lay outside the gene matches. Germline V CDR1 and CDR2: SEHNR, FQNEAQ (reference sequence). The CDR3 is made up of 15 amino acids. This CDR3 is CASSFPSGGTGELFF. Here the CDR3 DNA reads TGTGCCAGCAGCTTTCCTAGCGGGGGCACCGGGGAGCTGTTTTTT.

The chain carries TRBV7-3 and TRBJ2-1; TRBD1 matches at 11 bases. Germline loops: CDR1 SGHTA, CDR2 FQGTGA. The CDR3 length is 16 residues. Losses at the gene ends were 5 bases for V and 3 bases for J; bases not matched to a gene: 6. The CDR3 bases are TGTGCCAGCAGCATTGGACAGGGGGCATACTACAATGAGCAGTTCTTC. Translating gives CASSIGQGAYYNEQFF.

V usage is TRBV6-5 and J usage is TRBJ2-1; D is uncertain. The CDR3 is made up of 13 amino acids. Deletions cut 7 bases from V and 8 bases from J, with 15 bases between. CDR1 MNHEY and CDR2 SVGAGI come from the germline V gene. The CDR3: CASTETPYDEQFF. In DNA, the CDR3 is TGTGCCAGCACCGAGACCCCCTATGATGAGCAGTTCTTC.

This chain connects TRBV18 to TRBJ2-7; 7 bases agree with TRBD2. Germline V gives CDR1 KGHSH, CDR2 LQKENI. The V segment lost 5 bases and the J segment 3 bases; nucleotides outside the gene matches: 10. The CDR3 is made up of 15 amino acids. This chain's CDR3 is CASSSRTSLHYEQYF. The CDR3 region has the DNA TGTGCCAGCTCATCCCGGACTAGTCTCCACTACGAGCAGTACTTC.

The genes are TRBV5-4 and TRBJ1-3; D unresolved. CDR1 is SGHNT and CDR2 is YYREEE in the germline V gene (reference sequence). The CDR3 consists of 15 residues. The germline V and J ends were trimmed by 4 bases and 4 bases, with 15 bases remaining between them. The CDR3 here is CASSAGPTLGNTIYF. CDR3 coding DNA: TGTGCCAGCAGCGCCGGGCCCACATTGGGAAACACCATATATTTT.

The CDR3 region is CASSSSDRTYEQYF. The CDR3 nucleotides read TGTGCCAGCAGCTCCTCCGACCGAACCTACGAGCAGTACTTC. The J gene is TRBJ2-7, the V gene TRBV7-9; D gene unclear. The germline V and J ends were trimmed by 4 bases and 2 bases, with 12 bases remaining between them. This CDR3 has 14 residues. CDR1 is SEHNR and CDR2 is FQNEAQ in the germline V gene (reference sequence).

The gene calls are TRBV27 and TRBJ2-3, with D hard to call. The CDR3 spans 14 residues. V shed 4 bases and J shed 1 base, with 9 bases lying between them. CDR1 MNHEY and CDR2 SMNVEV come from the germline V gene (reference sequence). The CDR3 protein is CASSSQRGTDTQYF. The CDR3 coding sequence is TGTGCCAGCAGTTCCCAGAGAGGCACAGATACGCAGTATTTT.

The chain combines TRBV1 with TRBJ1-5. TRBV1 is flagged as a pseudogene. This CDR3 has 14 residues. The CDR3 region has the DNA TGCACCAGCAGCCGGGCGGGGGCGGGGCAGCCCCAGCATTTT. It specifies CTSSRAGAGQPQHF.

This clone was observed a single time. The V call is TRBV29-1, the J call TRBJ1-3; the match to TRBD1 covers 9 bases. CDR1 and CDR2 (germline): SQVTM, ANQGSEA. This CDR3 has 17 amino acids. V dropped 3 bases and J dropped 0; count of bases not matched to a gene: 9. In DNA form, the CDR3 reads TGCAGCGTTGAGGCACCCCCGGGACAGGGCTCTGGAAACACCATATATTTT. This encodes CSVEAPPGQGSGNTIYF. Drawing the rest from reference TRBV29-1 and TRBJ1-3, the complete variable domain is SAVISQKPSRDICQRGTSLTIQCQVDSQVTMMFWYRQQPGQSLTLIATANQGSEATYESGFVIDKFPISRPNLTFSTLTVSNMSPEDSSIYLCSVEAPPGQGSGNTIYFGEGSWLTVV.

CDR3 bases: TGTGCCAGCAGTGAATTCGGGCTTGGGGAGACCCAGTACTTC. Protein product: CASSEFGLGETQYF. This rearrangement joins TRBV25-1 to TRBJ2-5, with D hard to call. This CDR3 contains 14 residues. Germline CDR1 MGHDK, CDR2 SYGVNS. V dropped 1 base and J dropped 5 bases, with 11 bases sitting between them.

This sequence joins TRBV18 and TRBJ1-1, with D possibly matching TRBD1 (6 bases). Looked up from germline, CDR1 is KGHSH and CDR2 is LQKENI. The CDR3 is 15 amino acids. Trimming removed 3 bases from V and 5 bases from J, with 16 bases in between. CDR3 in amino acids: CASSPGQQGGTEAFF. CDR3 sequence (DNA): TGTGCCAGCTCACCTGGCCAACAAGGGGGAACTGAAGCTTTCTTT.

The chain joins TRBV2 to TRBJ1-2; no clear D gene. V dropped 5 bases and J dropped 0 bases, with 4 bases sitting between them. Germline values: CDR1 SNHLY, CDR2 FYNNEI. The CDR3 loop spans 12 amino acids. The CDR3 sequence: CASSLANYGYTF. The CDR3 coding sequence is TGTGCCAGCAGTTTAGCTAACTATGGCTACACCTTC.

The chain recombines TRBV5-8 with TRBJ1-5; 7 bases agree with TRBD1. Germline V gene lookup returns CDR1 SGHTS and CDR2 YDEGEE. CDR3 length equals 16 residues. V lost 4 bases, J lost 0 bases, and 7 bases stayed unmatched. The CDR3 bases are TGTGCCAGCAGCGGATTACAGGGGTATAGCAATCAGCCCCAGCATTTT. Protein: CASSGLQGYSNQPQHF.

The chain recombines TRBV19 with TRBJ1-3, with D possibly matching TRBD1 (5 bases). Germline loops: CDR1 LNHDA, CDR2 SQIVND (reference sequence). The CDR3 totals 13 residues. Trimming took 8 bases from V and 5 from J, leaving 13 bases between them. The CDR3 is CASSPRERNTIYF. The CDR3 DNA reads as TGTGCCAGTTCCCCCAGGGAACGAAACACCATATATTTT.

Here the CDR3 reads CASSFTGTSGTDTQYF. The CDR3, as DNA: TGTGCCAGCAGTTTTACCGGGACTAGCGGCACAGATACGCAGTATTTT. This chain joins TRBV7-2 and TRBJ2-3, with TRBD2 matching over 10 bases. CDR1 is SGHTA and CDR2 is FQGNSA in the germline V gene. Germline trimming cut 6 bases from V and 1 base from J; bases unmatched to any gene: 7. The CDR3 runs to 16 residues.

The chain has TRBV4-3 and TRBJ2-7, with 7 bases that match TRBD2. Germline values: CDR1 LGHNA, CDR2 YSLEER. With V trimmed by 0 bases and J by 7 bases, 9 bases remained unmatched. The CDR3 is 15 amino acids. The CDR3 DNA follows: TGCGCCAGCAGCCAAGAAGGCGGGAGAGGCGGAGAGCAGTACTTC. Protein sequence: CASSQEGGRGGEQYF.

The chain has TRBV5-4 and TRBJ2-7, with 7 nucleotides matching TRBD2. This CDR3 contains 15 residues. Unmatched junction bases numbered 5, after V lost 0 bases and J lost 2 bases. Germline CDR1 SGHNT, CDR2 YYREEE (reference sequence). The CDR3 DNA follows: TGTGCCAGCAGCTTGGGGGCTAGCGGAGCCTACGAGCAGTACTTC. Translation gives CASSLGASGAYEQYF.

The chain employs TRBV29-1 and TRBJ1-2; possibly TRBD1 for D (5 bases). CDR1 and CDR2 from the germline V gene are SQVTM and ANQGSEA. The CDR3 sequence is 13 residues long. V lost 0 bases, J lost 8 bases, and 13 bases lay in between. CDR3 loop: CSVEDMRGRGYTF. The CDR3 DNA follows: TGCAGCGTTGAAGATATGAGGGGTCGAGGCTACACCTTC.

This clone was seen just once. This chain joins TRBV5-1 and TRBJ2-1, with D possibly TRBD2 on 6 matching bases. V was pared by 2 bases and J by 0 bases, with 18 bases between. Germline V gives CDR1 SGHRS, CDR2 YFSETQ. The CDR3 extends over 18 amino acids. In nucleotides, the CDR3 is TGCGCCAGCAGCTTACTCCCGGGAGCCGAGAGCTCCTACAATGAGCAGTTCTTC. Encoded protein: CASSLLPGAESSYNEQFF.

This clone is a singleton in its sample. The CDR3: CASSYSTGWETQYF. The CDR3 DNA reads TGTGCCAGCAGTTACTCGACCGGGTGGGAGACCCAGTACTTC. This sequence joins TRBV6-5 and TRBJ2-5, with D unresolved. The CDR3 contains 14 residues. Trimming took 0 bases from V and 5 from J, leaving 10 bases between them. Germline V gives CDR1 MNHEY, CDR2 SVGAGI.

The chain couples TRBV21-1 to TRBJ2-7; the table's D call of TRBD1 was not tested on the DNA. TRBV21-1 is classified as a pseudogene. This CDR3 has 18 residues. CDR3 loop: CASSKKKGGTDRDYEQYF. The CDR3 DNA reads as TGTGCCAGCAGCAAAAAAAAAGGGGGAACGGACAGGGACTACGAGCAGTACTTC.

The rearrangement joins TRBV7-9 to TRBJ1-2; 7 nucleotides align to TRBD1. The CDR3 spans 19 residues. CDR1 is SEHNR and CDR2 is FQNEAQ in the germline V gene (reference sequence). V shed 2 bases, J shed 2 bases, and the junction held 17 bases outside the gene matches. The DNA of the CDR3 is TGTGCCAGCAGCTTAAAGGGCGGACAGGTCGGTGGAGTCAACTATGGCTACACCTTC. This codes for CASSLKGGQVGGVNYGYTF. The full variable domain, rest sourced from reference TRBV7-9 and TRBJ1-2, is DTGVSQNPRHKITKRGQNVTFRCDPISEHNRLYWYRQTLGQGPEFLTYFQNEAQLEKSRLLSDRFSAERPKGSFSTLEIQRTEQGDSAMYLCASSLKGGQVGGVNYGYTFGSGTRLTVV.